The source of this T cell receptor beta chain is a study of blood T cell repertoires in COVID-19. The assay was immunoSEQ multiplex PCR, and TCRdb's table has in-frame clones only and misses some. The table lists 140,000 to 150,000 clones, about 89% of them singletons, with about 10% in the top ten. Germline CDR1 reads SGHVS; CDR2 reads FNYEAQ. CDR3 length: 15 amino acids. With V trimmed by 5 bases and J by 7 bases, 6 bases remained unmatched. V is TRBV7-6 and J is TRBJ2-1, with 12 bases fitting TRBD1. The sequencing input was PBMCs or T cells enriched from blood (not recorded which). The origin of this receptor is a man aged 60-69 years who had recovered from COVID-19. The CDR3 loop is CASSQGQGAGNEQFF. CDR3 DNA sequence: TGTGCCAGCAGCCAGGGACAGGGGGCAGGAAATGAGCAGTTCTTC.